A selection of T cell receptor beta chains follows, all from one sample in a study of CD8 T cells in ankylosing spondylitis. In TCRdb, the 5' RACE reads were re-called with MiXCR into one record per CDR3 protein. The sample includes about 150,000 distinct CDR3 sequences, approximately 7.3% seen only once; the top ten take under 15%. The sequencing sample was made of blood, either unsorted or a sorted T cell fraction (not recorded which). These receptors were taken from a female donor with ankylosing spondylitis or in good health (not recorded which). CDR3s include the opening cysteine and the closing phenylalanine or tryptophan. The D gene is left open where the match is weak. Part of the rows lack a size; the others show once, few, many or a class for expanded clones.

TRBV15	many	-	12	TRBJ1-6	CATSTQSGTLHF	TGTGCCACCAGCACCCAATCAGGGACCCTCCACTTT
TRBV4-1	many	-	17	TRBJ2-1	CASSQEERVSSYNEQFF	TGCGCCAGCAGCCAAGAAGAGCGGGTGAGCTCCTACAATGAGCAGTTCTTC
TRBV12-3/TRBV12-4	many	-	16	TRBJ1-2	CASSLESTGLNYGYTF	TGTGCCAGCAGTTTAGAGTCTACAGGTCTTAACTATGGCTACACCTTC
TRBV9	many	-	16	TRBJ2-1	CASSVGPGMGQNEQFF	TGTGCCAGCAGCGTCGGCCCCGGGATGGGTCAAAATGAGCAGTTCTTC
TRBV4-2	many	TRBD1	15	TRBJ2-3	CASSQVDRGTDTQYF	TGTGCCAGCAGCCAAGTAGACAGGGGAACAGATACGCAGTATTTT
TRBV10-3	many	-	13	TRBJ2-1	CAIRAGDANEQFF	TGTGCCATCAGGGCCGGGGACGCCAATGAGCAGTTCTTC
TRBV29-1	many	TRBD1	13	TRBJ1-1	CSVGQGRDTEAFF	TGCAGCGTTGGACAGGGTAGGGACACTGAAGCTTTCTTT
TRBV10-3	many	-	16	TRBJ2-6	CAISPGRNSGANVLTF	TGTGCCATCAGTCCGGGACGCAACTCTGGGGCCAACGTCCTGACTTTC
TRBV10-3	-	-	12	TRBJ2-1	CAISTRRNEQFF	TGTGCCATCAGCACTAGAAGAAATGAGCAGTTCTTC
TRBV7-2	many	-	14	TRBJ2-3	CASSLAPRASTQYF	TGTGCCAGCAGCTTAGCTCCCCGAGCCTCCACGCAGTATTTT
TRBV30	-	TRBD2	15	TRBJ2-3	CAWSAVAGRTDTQYF	TGTGCCTGGAGTGCCGTAGCGGGCCGCACAGATACGCAGTATTTT
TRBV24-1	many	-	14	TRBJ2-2	CATSTTSNTGELFF	TGTGCCACCAGTACTACATCGAACACCGGGGAGCTGTTTTTT
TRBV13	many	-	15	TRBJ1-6	CASSPGWQYNSPLHF	TGTGCCAGCAGCCCCGGGTGGCAGTATAATTCACCCCTCCACTTT
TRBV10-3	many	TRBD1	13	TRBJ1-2	CAIKGQDTYGYTF	TGTGCCATCAAAGGACAGGACACCTATGGCTACACCTTC
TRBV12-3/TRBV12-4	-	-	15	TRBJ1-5	CASSDRETGNQPQHF	TGTGCCAGCAGTGATCGGGAGACGGGCAATCAGCCCCAGCATTTT
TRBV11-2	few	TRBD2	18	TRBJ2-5	CASSLDDSGGAGWETQYF	TGTGCCAGCAGCTTAGATGATAGCGGGGGGGCCGGTTGGGAGACCCAGTACTTC
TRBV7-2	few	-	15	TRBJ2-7	CASSPQLFRGHEQYF	TGTGCCAGCAGCCCCCAACTATTTCGGGGCCACGAGCAGTACTTC
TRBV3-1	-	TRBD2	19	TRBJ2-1	CATSKQVPLAGGPRNEQFF	TGTGCCACCTCCAAGCAGGTCCCTTTAGCGGGGGGGCCTCGCAATGAGCAGTTCTTC
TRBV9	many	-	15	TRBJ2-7	CASSVGWAPGSEQYF	TGTGCCAGCAGCGTAGGTTGGGCTCCAGGAAGCGAGCAGTACTTC
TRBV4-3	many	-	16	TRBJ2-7	CASSQEIWGSSYEQYF	TGCGCCAGCAGCCAAGAAATTTGGGGGAGCTCCTACGAGCAGTACTTC
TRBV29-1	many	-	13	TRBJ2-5	CSTKDSYQETQYF	TGCAGCACCAAGGACTCCTACCAAGAGACCCAGTACTTC
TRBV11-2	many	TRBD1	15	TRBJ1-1	CASSSGTGVDTEAFF	TGTGCCAGCAGCTCCGGGACAGGGGTTGACACTGAAGCTTTCTTT
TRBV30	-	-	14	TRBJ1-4	CAGSALGTGEKLFF	TGTGCCGGATCTGCCTTGGGGACGGGAGAAAAACTGTTTTTT
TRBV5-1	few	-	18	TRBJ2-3	CASSLVGGFTGVTDTQYF	TGCGCCAGCAGCTTGGTTGGAGGCTTCACGGGGGTCACAGATACGCAGTATTTT
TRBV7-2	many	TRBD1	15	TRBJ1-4	CASSLGWTGIEKLFF	TGTGCCAGCAGCTTAGGATGGACAGGGATTGAAAAACTGTTTTTT
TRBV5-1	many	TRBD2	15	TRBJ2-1	CASRRTGLGGDEQFF	TGCGCCAGCAGACGAACGGGACTAGGGGGAGATGAGCAGTTCTTC
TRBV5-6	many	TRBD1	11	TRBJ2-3	CASSWTGQVYF	TGTGCCAGCAGCTGGACAGGGCAGGTGTATTTT
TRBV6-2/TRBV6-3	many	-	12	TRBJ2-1	CASSDPPNEQFF	TGTGCCAGCAGTGACCCTCCCAATGAGCAGTTCTTC
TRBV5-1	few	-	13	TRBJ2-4	CASSPEGRGIQYF	TGCGCCAGCAGCCCAGAGGGCCGGGGCATTCAGTACTTC
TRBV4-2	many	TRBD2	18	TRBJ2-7	CASSQQLAGGHVYYEQYF	TGTGCCAGCAGCCAACAACTAGCGGGAGGGCACGTTTACTACGAGCAGTACTTC
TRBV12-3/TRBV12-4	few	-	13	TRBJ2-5	CASSIGGEETQYF	TGTGCCAGCAGCATCGGGGGAGAAGAGACCCAGTACTTC
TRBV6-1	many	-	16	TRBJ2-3	CASSTRDARGTDTQYF	TGTGCCAGCAGTACCCGGGACGCACGAGGGACAGATACGCAGTATTTT
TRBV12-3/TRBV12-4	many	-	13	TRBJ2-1	CASSLDYLNEQFF	TGTGCCAGCAGTTTAGACTACCTGAATGAGCAGTTCTTC
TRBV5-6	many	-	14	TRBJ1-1	CASSFARTNTEAFF	TGTGCCAGCAGCTTCGCACGGACGAACACTGAAGCTTTCTTT
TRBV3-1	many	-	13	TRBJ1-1	CASSQASGQEAFF	TGTGCCAGCAGCCAAGCCTCCGGACAGGAAGCTTTCTTT
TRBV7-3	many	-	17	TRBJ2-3	CASSSLAGGGPTDTQYF	TGTGCCAGCAGCTCCCTTGCTGGCGGGGGCCCCACAGATACGCAGTATTTT
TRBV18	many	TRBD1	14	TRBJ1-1	CASSPGTGGEEAFF	TGTGCCAGCTCACCTGGGACAGGGGGCGAGGAAGCTTTCTTT
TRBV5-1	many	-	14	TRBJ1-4	CASSLTTDSEKLFF	TGCGCCAGCAGCTTGACTACCGATTCTGAAAAACTGTTTTTT
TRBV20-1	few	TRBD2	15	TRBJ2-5	CSASGGAGGQETQYF	TGCAGTGCTTCTGGGGGGGCGGGGGGCCAGGAGACCCAGTACTTC
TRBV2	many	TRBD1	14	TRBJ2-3	CASSQTGPLDTQYF	TGTGCCAGCAGTCAGACAGGGCCATTGGATACGCAGTATTTT
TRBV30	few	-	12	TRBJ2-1	CAWSVVGGEQFF	TGTGCCTGGAGTGTCGTGGGAGGTGAGCAGTTCTTC
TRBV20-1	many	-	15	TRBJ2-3	CSAPNPSEDSYTQYF	TGCAGTGCTCCAAACCCTAGCGAGGACTCTTATACGCAGTATTTT
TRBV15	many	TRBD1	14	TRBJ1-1	CATSMDRDYAEAFF	TGTGCCACCAGCATGGACAGGGATTACGCTGAAGCTTTCTTT
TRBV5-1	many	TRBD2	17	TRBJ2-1	CASSPVVRGGLSSEQFF	TGCGCCAGCAGCCCCGTCGTGCGGGGGGGCCTCTCAAGTGAGCAGTTCTTC
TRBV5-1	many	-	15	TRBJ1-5	CASSLAGNSNQPQHF	TGCGCCAGCAGCTTGGCAGGGAATAGCAATCAGCCCCAGCATTTT
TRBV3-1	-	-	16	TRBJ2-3	CASSQQVGISTDTQYF	TGTGCCTCCAGCCAGCAGGTCGGGATTAGCACAGATACGCAGTATTTT
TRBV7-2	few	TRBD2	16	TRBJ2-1	CASSSRLAETHNEQFF	TGTGCCAGCAGCTCCAGACTAGCGGAGACTCACAATGAGCAGTTCTTC
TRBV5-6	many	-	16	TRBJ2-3	CASSLGGSGSTDTQYF	TGTGCCAGCAGCTTGGGAGGGTCGGGGTCGACAGATACGCAGTATTTT
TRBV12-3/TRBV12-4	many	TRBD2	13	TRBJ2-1	CASSLAGGGEQFF	TGTGCCAGCAGTTTAGCTGGCGGGGGGGAGCAGTTCTTC
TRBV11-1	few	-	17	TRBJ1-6	CASSPRGGNFDNSPLHF	TGTGCCAGCAGCCCGAGAGGAGGGAATTTCGATAATTCACCCCTCCACTTT
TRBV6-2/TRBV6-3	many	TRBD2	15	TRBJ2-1	CASSFILAGASEQFF	TGTGCCAGCAGTTTCATTCTAGCGGGGGCAAGTGAGCAGTTCTTC
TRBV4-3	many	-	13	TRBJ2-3	CASSQDARDTQYF	TGCGCCAGCAGCCAAGACGCGAGGGATACGCAGTATTTT
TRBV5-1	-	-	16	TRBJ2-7	CASSLWATGNSYEQHF	-
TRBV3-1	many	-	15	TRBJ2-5	CASSQVEDFQETQYF	TGTGCCAGCAGCCAAGTGGAGGACTTCCAAGAGACCCAGTACTTC
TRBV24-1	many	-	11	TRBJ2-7	CATRDGDEQYF	TGTGCCACCAGGGACGGCGACGAGCAGTACTTC